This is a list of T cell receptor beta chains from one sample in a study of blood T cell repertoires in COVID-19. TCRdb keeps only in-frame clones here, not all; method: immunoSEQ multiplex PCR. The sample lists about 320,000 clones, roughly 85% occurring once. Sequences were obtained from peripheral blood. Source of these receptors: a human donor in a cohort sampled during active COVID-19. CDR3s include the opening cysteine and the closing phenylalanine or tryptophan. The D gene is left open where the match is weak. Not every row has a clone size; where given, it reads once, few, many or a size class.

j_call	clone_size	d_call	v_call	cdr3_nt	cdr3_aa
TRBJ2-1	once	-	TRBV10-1	TGCGCCAGCAGCCAAAGCCTCCGCGATGAGCAGTTCTTC	CASSQSLRDEQFF
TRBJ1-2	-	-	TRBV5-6	TGTGCCAGCAGCCGGGAGCTCTATGGCTACACCTTC	CASSRELYGYTF
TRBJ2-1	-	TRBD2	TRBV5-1	TGCGCCAGCAGGGCTAGCGGATACAATGAGCAGTTCTTC	CASRASGYNEQFF
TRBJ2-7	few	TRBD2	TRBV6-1	TGTGCCAGCAGTGACGGGGGGGAAAGCGCCGAGCAGTACTTC	CASSDGGESAEQYF
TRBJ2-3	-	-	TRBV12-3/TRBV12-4	TGTGCCAGCAGTCGAGGGCTCGCAGATACGCAGTATTTT	CASSRGLADTQYF
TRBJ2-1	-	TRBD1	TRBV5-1	TGCGCCAGCAGCTTGACAGGGGTTGAGCAGTTCTTC	CASSLTGVEQFF
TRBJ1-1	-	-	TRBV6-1	TGTGCCAGCAGTGAAGAGGGGATTGAAGCTTTCTTT	CASSEEGIEAFF
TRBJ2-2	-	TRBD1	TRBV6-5	TGTGCCAGCAGGAAAGGGGACAGTTACACCGGGGAGCTGTTTTTT	CASRKGDSYTGELFF
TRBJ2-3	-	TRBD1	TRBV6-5	TGTGCCAGCAGTTCCACGGACAGGTTCGATACGCAGTATTTT	CASSSTDRFDTQYF
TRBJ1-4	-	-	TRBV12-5	TGTGCTAGTGGTTTGGAGTTACGGGGGAAACTGTTTTTT	CASGLELRGKLFF
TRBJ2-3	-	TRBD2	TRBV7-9	TGTGCCAGCAGTCTAGCGGGAGGCACAGATACGCAGTATTTT	CASSLAGGTDTQYF
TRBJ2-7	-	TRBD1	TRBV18	TGTGCCAGCTCAGGGGACAGGGGCTCCTACGAGCAGTACTTC	CASSGDRGSYEQYF
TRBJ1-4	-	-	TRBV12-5	TGTGCTAGTGGTTTAACAGGGCCTAATGAAAAACTGTTTTTT	CASGLTGPNEKLFF
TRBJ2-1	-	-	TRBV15	TGTGCCACCAGCAGAGATTTCGGCCAGGTTAGTGAGCAGTTCTTC	CATSRDFGQVSEQFF
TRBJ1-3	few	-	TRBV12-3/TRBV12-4	TGTGCCAGCAGGCGGGTGGACCGGAACATATATTTT	CASRRVDRNIYF
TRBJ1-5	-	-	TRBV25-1	TGTGCCAGCAGTGGGAGGGGAGGAAATCAGCCCCAGCATTTT	CASSGRGGNQPQHF
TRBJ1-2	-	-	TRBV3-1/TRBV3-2	TGTGCCAGCAGCCGCCGGGAGTATGGCTACACCTTC	CASSRREYGYTF
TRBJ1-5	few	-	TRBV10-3	TGTGCCATCAGTGACACCGACCAGGGCTATCAGCCCCAGCATTTT	CAISDTDQGYQPQHF
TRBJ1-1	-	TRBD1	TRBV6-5	TGTGCCAGCAGCTCAGGGGGAACTGAAGCTTTCTTT	CASSSGGTEAFF
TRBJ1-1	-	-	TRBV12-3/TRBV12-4	TGTGCCAGCAGTTTACGTCAACAGGGAGAGGCTTTCTTT	CASSLRQQGEAFF
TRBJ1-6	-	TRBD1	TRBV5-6	TGTGCCAGCAGCCCCGACAGGGTCAATTCACCCCTCCACTTT	CASSPDRVNSPLHF
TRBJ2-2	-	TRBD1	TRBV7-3	TGTGCCAGCAGCTTACCGGGACAGGGGGCATCCGGGGAGCTGTTTTTT	CASSLPGQGASGELFF
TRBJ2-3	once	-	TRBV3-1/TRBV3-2	TGTGCCAGCAGCCAAGTTCCCCGTACAGATACGCAGTATTTT	CASSQVPRTDTQYF
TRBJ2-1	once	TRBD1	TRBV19	TGTGCCAGTAGTCCAGGGGGCTCCTACAATGAGCAGTTCTTC	CASSPGGSYNEQFF
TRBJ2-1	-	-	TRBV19	TGTGCCAGTAGCCTTCAGGTATACAATGAGCAGTTCTTC	CASSLQVYNEQFF
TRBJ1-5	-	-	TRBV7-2	TGTGCCAGCAGCTCGAGGTGGAGCTATCAGCCCCAGCATTTT	CASSSRWSYQPQHF
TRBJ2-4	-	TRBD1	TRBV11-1	TGTGCCAGCAGCTCATGGACAGGGGGCGGCAAAAACATTCAGTACTTC	CASSSWTGGGKNIQYF
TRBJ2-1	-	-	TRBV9	TGTGCCAGCAGCCCCGGGACAAGAACCTACAATGAGCAGTTCTTC	CASSPGTRTYNEQFF
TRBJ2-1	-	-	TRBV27	TGTGCCAGCAGTTTTGCAGGTGATGAGCAGTTCTTC	CASSFAGDEQFF
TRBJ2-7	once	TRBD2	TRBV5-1	TGCGCCAGCAGCTTGGTATCTAGCGGGGGAAGGACCTACGAGCAGTACTTC	CASSLVSSGGRTYEQYF
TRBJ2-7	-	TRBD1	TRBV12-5	TGTGCTAGTGGTTTGGGACAGGGGGGTTACGAGCAGTACTTC	CASGLGQGGYEQYF
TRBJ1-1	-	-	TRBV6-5	TGTGCCAGCAGTTCGGAAGGACTCCGCCGAACTGAAGCTTTCTTT	CASSSEGLRRTEAFF
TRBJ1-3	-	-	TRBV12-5	TGTGCTAGTGGTTCTCCGTCCAGGGTTGCCGGAAACACCATATATTTT	CASGSPSRVAGNTIYF
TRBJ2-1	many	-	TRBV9	TGTGCCAGCAGTTATCTAGCGACGACATACAATGAGCAGTTCTTC	CASSYLATTYNEQFF
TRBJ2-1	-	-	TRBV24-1	TGTGCCACCAGTGATCCGGGATTCTACAATGAGCAGTTCTTC	CATSDPGFYNEQFF
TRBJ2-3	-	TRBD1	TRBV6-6	TGTGCCAGCAGTCTAAGGTGGGGACAGGGGAAGGGGGATACGCAGTATTTT	CASSLRWGQGKGDTQYF
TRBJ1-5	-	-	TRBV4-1	TGCGCCAGCAGCCTCCGGGGGTGGGGAGACAACAATCAGCCCCAGCATTTT	CASSLRGWGDNNQPQHF
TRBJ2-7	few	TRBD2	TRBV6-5	TGTGCCAGCAGAGGACTAGCGGGGGGTAAATACGAGCAGTACTTC	CASRGLAGGKYEQYF
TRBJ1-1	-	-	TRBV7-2	TGTGCCAGCAGCTTAGAGTTTAGGGAGATGAACACTGAAGCTTTCTTT	CASSLEFREMNTEAFF
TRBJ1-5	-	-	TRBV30	TGTGCCTGGAGTGCCACTAGATTTGGTCAGCCCCAGCATTTT	CAWSATRFGQPQHF
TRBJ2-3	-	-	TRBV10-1	TGCGCCAGCAGTGAGTTAAAGGGGGTTGATGATTCAGATACGCAGTATTTT	CASSELKGVDDSDTQYF
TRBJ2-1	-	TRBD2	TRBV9	TGTGCCAGCAGCGATCAATCCGGGACTAGCTTTTGGGCTGAGCAGTTCTTC	CASSDQSGTSFWAEQFF
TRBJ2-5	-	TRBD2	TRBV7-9	TGTGCCAGCAGCGAGCGGGGAGATCAAGAGACCCAGTACTTC	CASSERGDQETQYF